The 17 T cell receptor beta chains in this list originate from one sample, sequenced in a study of shared clonotypes between healthy human individuals. Naive CD8 cells lacked CD45RO and underwent positive selection for CCR7, leaving out terminally differentiated effector memory CD45RA+ cells. Assay: immunoSEQ multiplex PCR; the TCRdb copy retains only in-frame clones and omits some. Among around 1.9 million clones listed, roughly 91% were seen once. Input material: naive CD8+ T cells from PBMCs. These receptors all stem from a man aged 18 to 29 in good health. Some clones in this sample may be carry-over from other donors' samples.

As for this clone: In the same sample, other DNA sequences code for this CDR3. The gene calls are TRBV27 and TRBJ2-3; D might be TRBD2 (5 bases). V was cut by 3 bases and J by 5 bases, with 12 bases left in between. Germline CDR1 reads MNHEY; CDR2 reads SMNVEV (reference sequence). CDR3 length: 14 amino acids. The DNA for the CDR3 is TGTGCCAGCAGTTTTTTAGCGAGTGGAGATACGCAGTATTTT. Translated, it gives CASSFLASGDTQYF.

This chain connects TRBV15 to TRBJ2-5; D may be TRBD1 or TRBD2 (6 bases each). The V gene's germline CDR1 is LNHNV and CDR2 YYDKDF (reference sequence). V was shortened by 5 bases and J by 4 bases, with 17 bases between the two germline ends. The CDR3 runs to 15 residues. CDR3: CATSGGGGGLETQYF. The CDR3 coding sequence is TGTGCCACCAGCGGAGGGGGTGGAGGTTTAGAGACCCAGTACTTC.

The chain combines TRBV14 with TRBJ1-1; no clear D. Germline V gives CDR1 SGHDN, CDR2 FVKESK. The CDR3 has 12 amino acids. With 5 bases removed from V and 8 bases from J, the gap between germline ends came to 12 bases. CDR3 protein: CASSSLGREAFF. CDR3 DNA: TGTGCCAGCAGCTCCCTCGGGAGGGAAGCTTTCTTT.

The chain employs TRBV28 and TRBJ1-1; a weak D match, TRBD1 (6 bases). Germline V CDR1 and CDR2: MDHEN, SYDVKM. Trimming left V 6 bases short and J 2 bases short, with 25 bases between. This CDR3 comprises 18 residues. The CDR3 reads CASSRRHREIRLNTEAFF. CDR3 sequence (DNA): TGTGCCAGCAGCCGCAGACACAGGGAGATACGTTTAAACACTGAAGCTTTCTTT.

The chain uses TRBV27 and TRBJ2-5; no firm D call. V was shortened by 0 bases and J by 7 bases, with 3 bases between the two germline ends. The CDR3 has 11 amino acids. The germline gives CDR1 MNHEY, CDR2 SMNVEV (reference sequence). The CDR3 bases are TGTGCCAGCAGTTTATCAGCGACCCAGTACTTC. Encoded protein: CASSLSATQYF.

This chain joins TRBV2 and TRBJ2-7; no firm D call. The CDR3 has 11 residues. CDR1 SNHLY and CDR2 FYNNEI come from the germline V gene. The V end lost 10 bases, the J end lost 3 bases, and 10 bases lay between the germline ends. CDR3 sequence: CATLMSYEQYF. For the CDR3, the DNA is TGTGCCACTCTCATGAGCTACGAGCAGTACTTC.

This clone has only a few counts. The V and J genes are TRBV28 and TRBJ1-1; no reliable D call. Germline V CDR1 and CDR2: MDHEN, SYDVKM. V lost 3 bases, J lost 4 bases, and 6 bases lay in between. The CDR3 has 12 amino acids. The CDR3 DNA reads as TGTGCCAGCAGTTTCCGGGTCACTGAAGCTTTCTTT. This translates into CASSFRVTEAFF. The whole variable domain, filled in from reference TRBV28 and TRBJ1-1, reads DVKVTQSSRYLVKRTGEKVFLECVQDMDHENMFWYRQDPGLGLRLIYFSYDVKMKEKGDIPEGYSVSREKKERFSLILESASTNQTSMYLCASSFRVTEAFFGQGTRLTVV.

The CDR3, as DNA: TGCGCCAGCAGCCAAGAAATAAGTAGTGAAGACAATGAGCAGTTCTTC. It encodes CASSQEISSEDNEQFF. The rearrangement joins TRBV4-1 to TRBJ2-1; no clear D. Germline lookup yields CDR1 MGHRA and CDR2 YSYEKL. The CDR3 extends over 16 amino acids. V lost 0 bases, J lost 5 bases, and 14 bases lay in between.

This chain joins TRBV11-2 and TRBJ1-2; 8 bases are shared with TRBD1. Germline assignment: CDR1 SGHAT and CDR2 FQNNGV. This CDR3 is built from 18 residues. Trimming removed 0 bases from V and 0 bases from J; junction bases left unmatched: 9. This CDR3 reads CASSLDNARGRSNYGYTF. As DNA, the CDR3 is TGTGCCAGCAGCTTAGATAACGCCAGGGGGCGCTCTAACTATGGCTACACCTTC.

The chain couples TRBV7-9 to TRBJ2-3; no definite D call. Trimming removed 5 bases at V and 3 bases at J, with 12 bases between. CDR3 size: 14 residues. Germline V gives CDR1 SEHNR, CDR2 FQNEAQ (reference sequence). The CDR3 DNA sequence: TGTGCCAGCAGCCCGCCTATGGCGACAGATACGCAGTATTTT. It encodes CASSPPMATDTQYF.

The chain recombines TRBV6-1 with TRBJ2-3, with D perhaps assigned TRBD1 or TRBD2 (5 bases each). The V end lost 2 bases, the J end lost 12 bases, and 15 bases lay between the germline ends. Germline CDR1 reads MNHNS; CDR2 reads SASEGT. CDR3 length: 13 amino acids. Here the CDR3 reads CASSELPGRPQYF. CDR3 in DNA: TGTGCCAGCAGTGAATTACCGGGACGCCCTCAGTATTTT.

The chain employs TRBV7-6 and TRBJ2-7; 8 positions agree with TRBD1. The CDR3 is made up of 17 amino acids. Germline CDR1 is SGHVS and CDR2 is FNYEAQ. V was pared by 4 bases and J by 0 bases, with 11 bases of the junction left unmatched. CDR3 residues: CASSSDPGQESSYEQYF. The CDR3 DNA reads as TGTGCCAGCAGCTCCGACCCGGGACAGGAGTCCTCCTACGAGCAGTACTTC.

V is TRBV28 and J is TRBJ2-1; perhaps TRBD1 as D (6 bases). The CDR3 consists of 17 residues. V was clipped by 5 bases and J by 5 bases, with 22 bases between them. Germline lookup yields CDR1 MDHEN and CDR2 SYDVKM. In nucleotides, the CDR3 is TGTGCCAGCAGTATCCGACAGGACCCATGGTTCGACAATGAGCAGTTCTTC. It specifies CASSIRQDPWFDNEQFF.

As for this clone: At one end the junction does not follow the germline gene, possibly because of a read error. This chain joins TRBV7-8 and TRBJ2-1; TRBD2 aligns across 13 bases. The V gene's germline CDR1 is SGHVS and CDR2 FQNEAQ. This CDR3 has 18 amino acids. The CDR3: CAGSQPPGLAGRNGEQFF. The CDR3 coding sequence is TGTGCCGGCAGCCAGCCCCCGGGACTAGCGGGACGAAACGGCGAGCAGTTCTTC.

The V and J genes are TRBV6-5 and TRBJ2-2; TRBD1 matches 10 bases. With 2 bases clipped from V and 6 bases from J, the junction kept 6 bases outside the gene matches. CDR3 length: 16 amino acids. Germline lookup yields CDR1 MNHEY and CDR2 SVGAGI. The CDR3, as DNA: TGTGCCAGCAGTTACAGGACAGGGGGTGCTGCCGGGGAGCTGTTTTTT. This encodes CASSYRTGGAAGELFF.

This chain uses TRBV2 with TRBJ1-2; no firm D call. V was cut by 7 bases and J by 0 bases, with 12 bases left in between. Germline CDR1 SNHLY, CDR2 FYNNEI. This CDR3 contains 14 residues. The CDR3 DNA reads as TGTGCCAGCACCCCGGGCCAAGCTAACTATGGCTACACCTTC. This sequence encodes CASTPGQANYGYTF.

The chain is built from TRBV7-9 and TRBJ1-1, with 8 nucleotides matching TRBD1. The CDR3 length is 16 residues. V shed 3 bases, J shed 1 base, and the junction held 7 bases outside the gene matches. The V gene's germline CDR1 is SEHNR and CDR2 FQNEAQ (reference sequence). CDR3 sequence (DNA): TGTGCCAGCAGCTTCCTTACCGGGACAGGGAACACTGAAGCTTTCTTT. Translating it yields CASSFLTGTGNTEAFF.